This TCR beta chain emerged from a study of shared clonotypes between healthy human individuals. Study-wide results and limits: Despite large depth, rarefaction showed incomplete sorted-subset sequencing.

V was pared by 7 bases and J by 4 bases, with 14 bases between. The length of the CDR3 is 13 residues. Germline loops: CDR1 MNHNY, CDR2 SVGAGI (reference sequence). This clone has a handful of counts. Its antigen remains unidentified. The data were produced by immunoSEQ multiplex PCR, yet TCRdb's version contains in-frame clones alone and is incomplete. This repertoire shows more than 1 million clones, roughly 74% found once; its top ten account for 0.5% to 0.6%. The chain couples TRBV6-6 to TRBJ2-7; TRBD1 might be the D (6 bases). This TCR derives from a man between 18 and 35 years old in good health. Some clones in this sample may be carry-over from other donors' samples. What was sequenced was memory CD4+ T cells from PBMCs. Subset denoted: CD45RA-negative fraction. This CDR3 is CASNLDSRYEQYF. CDR3 in DNA: TGTGCCAGCAATCTGGACAGCCGTTACGAGCAGTACTTC.